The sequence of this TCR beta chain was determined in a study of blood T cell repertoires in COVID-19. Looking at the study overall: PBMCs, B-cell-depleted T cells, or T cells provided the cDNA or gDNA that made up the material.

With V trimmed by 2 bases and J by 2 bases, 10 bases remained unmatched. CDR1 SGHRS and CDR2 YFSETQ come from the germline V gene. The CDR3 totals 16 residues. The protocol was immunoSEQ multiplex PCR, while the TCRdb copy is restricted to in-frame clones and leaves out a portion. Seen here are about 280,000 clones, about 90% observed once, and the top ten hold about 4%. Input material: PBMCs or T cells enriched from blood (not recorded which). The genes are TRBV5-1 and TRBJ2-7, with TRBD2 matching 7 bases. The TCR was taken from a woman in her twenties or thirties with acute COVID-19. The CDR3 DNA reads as TGCGCCAGCAGCTTTCAAAGCGGGACTGATACCTACGAGCAGTACTTC. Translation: CASSFQSGTDTYEQYF.